A single T cell receptor (beta chain) is shown here with its context. This record comes from a study of TIL therapy for anti-PD-1-resistant metastatic lung cancer. Study as a whole: Half of patients were current or former smokers.

The libraries were made with immunoSEQ v3. Each library reached roughly 1.9 million read pairs, or about 5-6.5 million at deep level. Profiling relied on immunoSEQ multiplex PCR, and the TCRdb table lists in-frame clones only, not all of them. The table has more than 45,000 clones, 80% to 90% seen once. Germline-derived CDR1 and CDR2 are SGHAT and FQNNGV. Trimming took 1 base from V and 2 from J, leaving 9 bases between them. The CDR3 totals 14 residues. Sample time point: pre-treatment sample, taken before nivolumab and TIL therapy. Patients were adults with stage 4 NSCLC. Sequenced material: blood, taken at baseline. This chain links TRBV11-2 with TRBJ2-7; tentatively, D is TRBD2 (5 bases). This receptor was obtained from a person aged 25 to 79 with non-small cell lung cancer. CDR3 protein: CASSLVIGTYEQYF. DNA of the CDR3: TGTGCCAGCAGCTTAGTAATCGGGACCTACGAGCAGTACTTC.